This T cell receptor beta chain originates from a study of Ad26.COV2.S vaccination and SARS-CoV-2 variants. General study results and limits: Spike-specific CD8+ and CD4+ T cell responses reportedly showed substantial breadth after vaccination. Analytic work on TCR breadth and depth might have understated the full extent of total T cell responses. Participants given vaccine showed non-spike TCR breadth similar to that of placebo recipients. Spike-specific TCR breadth in vaccine recipients exceeded that seen in placebo recipients.

The CDR3 covers 13 residues. Germline lookup yields CDR1 MNHEY and CDR2 SMNVEV (reference sequence). V shed 4 bases and J shed 3 bases, with 7 bases lying between them. The table lists this clone with a count of one. The antigen is not known. Sequenced by immunoSEQ multiplex PCR; TCRdb stores in-frame clones only, minus some. The data show about 180,000 clones, 87% seen once. The receptor comes from a human donor who had recovered from COVID-19. The sample was peripheral blood, taken after recovery from COVID-19. V gene TRBV27 combines with J gene TRBJ1-5; unclear D gene. The DNA for the CDR3 is TGTGCCAGCAGTTCGGTTACCAATCAGCCCCAGCATTTT. This translates into CASSSVTNQPQHF.